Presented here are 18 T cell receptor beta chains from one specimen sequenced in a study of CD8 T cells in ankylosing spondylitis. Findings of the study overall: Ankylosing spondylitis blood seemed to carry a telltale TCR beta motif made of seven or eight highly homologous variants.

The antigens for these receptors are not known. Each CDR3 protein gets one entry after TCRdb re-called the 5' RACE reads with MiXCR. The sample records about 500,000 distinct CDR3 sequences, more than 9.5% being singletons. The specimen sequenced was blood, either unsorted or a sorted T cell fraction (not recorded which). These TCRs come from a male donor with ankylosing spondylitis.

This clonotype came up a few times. The DNA of the CDR3 is TGTGCCAGCAGCTTGGCCCACTCCTACGAGCAGTACTTC. It encodes CASSLAHSYEQYF. The chain combines TRBV5-6 with TRBJ2-7; D remains unclear. Germline V gene data show CDR1 as SGHDT and CDR2 as YYEEEE. The CDR3 has 13 residues. Between the trimmed V and J ends, which lost 0 bases and 0 bases, there was a span of 4 bases. Full variable domain (remainder filled in from reference TRBV5-6 and TRBJ2-7): DAGVTQSPTHLIKTRGQQVTLRCSPKSGHDTVSWYQQALGQGPQFIFQYYEEEERQRGNFPDRFSGHQFPNYSSELNVNALLLGDSALYLCASSLAHSYEQYFGPGTRLTVT.

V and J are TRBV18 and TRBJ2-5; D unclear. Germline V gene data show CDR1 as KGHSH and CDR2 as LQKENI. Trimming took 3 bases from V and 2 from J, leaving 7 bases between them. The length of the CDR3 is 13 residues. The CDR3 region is CASSPAHQETQYF. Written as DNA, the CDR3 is TGTGCCAGCTCACCGGCACATCAAGAGACCCAGTACTTC.

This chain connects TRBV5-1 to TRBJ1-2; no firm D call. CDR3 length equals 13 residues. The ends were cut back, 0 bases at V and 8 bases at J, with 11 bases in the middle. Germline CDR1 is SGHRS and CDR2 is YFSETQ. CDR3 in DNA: TGCGCCAGCAGCTTGGCGTCCGGGGAGGGCTACACCTTC. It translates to CASSLASGEGYTF.

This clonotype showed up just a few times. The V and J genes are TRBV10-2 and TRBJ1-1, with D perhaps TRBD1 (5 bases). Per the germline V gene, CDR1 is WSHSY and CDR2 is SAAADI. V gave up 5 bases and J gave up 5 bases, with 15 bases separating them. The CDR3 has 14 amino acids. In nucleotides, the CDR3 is TGCGCCAGCAGTTACAGGACGGGGAGGACTGAAGCTTTCTTT. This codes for CASSYRTGRTEAFF.

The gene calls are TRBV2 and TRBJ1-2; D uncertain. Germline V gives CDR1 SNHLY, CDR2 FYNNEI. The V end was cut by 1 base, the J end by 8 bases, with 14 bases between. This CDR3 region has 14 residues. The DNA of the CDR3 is TGTGCCAGCAGTGAAGATCGCGGAGAAGGGGGCTACACCTTC. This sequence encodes CASSEDRGEGGYTF. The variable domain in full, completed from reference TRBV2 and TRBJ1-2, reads EPEVTQTPSHQVTQMGQEVILRCVPISNHLYFYWYRQILGQKVEFLVSFYNNEISEKSEIFDDQFSVERPDGSNFTLKIRSTKLEDSAMYFCASSEDRGEGGYTFGSGTRLTVV.

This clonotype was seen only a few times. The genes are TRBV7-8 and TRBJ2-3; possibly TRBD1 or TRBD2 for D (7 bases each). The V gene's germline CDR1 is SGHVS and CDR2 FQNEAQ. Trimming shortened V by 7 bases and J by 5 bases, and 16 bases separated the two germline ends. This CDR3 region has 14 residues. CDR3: CASTGGAGGDTQYF. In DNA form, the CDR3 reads TGTGCCAGCACAGGGGGGGCGGGTGGAGATACGCAGTATTTT. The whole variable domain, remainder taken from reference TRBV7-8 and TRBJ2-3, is GAGVSQSPRYKVAKRGQDVALRCDPISGHVSLFWYQQALGQGPEFLTYFQNEAQLDKSGLPSDRFFAERPEGSVSTLKIQRTQQEDSAVYLCASTGGAGGDTQYFGPGTRLTVL.

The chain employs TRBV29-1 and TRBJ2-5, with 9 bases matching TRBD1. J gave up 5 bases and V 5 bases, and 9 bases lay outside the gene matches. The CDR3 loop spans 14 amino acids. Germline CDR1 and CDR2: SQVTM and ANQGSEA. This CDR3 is CSVRTGGQGETQYF. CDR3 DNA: TGCAGCGTTCGTACAGGGGGCCAGGGGGAGACCCAGTACTTC.

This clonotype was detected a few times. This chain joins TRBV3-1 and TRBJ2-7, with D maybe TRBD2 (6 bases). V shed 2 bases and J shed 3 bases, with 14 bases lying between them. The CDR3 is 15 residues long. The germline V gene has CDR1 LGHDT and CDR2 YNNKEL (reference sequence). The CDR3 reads CASSQSFSGVYEQYF. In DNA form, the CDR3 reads TGTGCCAGCAGCCAAAGTTTTAGCGGAGTCTACGAGCAGTACTTC.

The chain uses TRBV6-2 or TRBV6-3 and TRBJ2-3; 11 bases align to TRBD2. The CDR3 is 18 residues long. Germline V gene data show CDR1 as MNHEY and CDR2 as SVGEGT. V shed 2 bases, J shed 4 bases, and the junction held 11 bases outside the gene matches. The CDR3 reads CASSYDQTSGMIADTQYF. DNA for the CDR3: TGTGCCAGCAGTTACGATCAGACTAGCGGGATGATCGCAGATACGCAGTATTTT.

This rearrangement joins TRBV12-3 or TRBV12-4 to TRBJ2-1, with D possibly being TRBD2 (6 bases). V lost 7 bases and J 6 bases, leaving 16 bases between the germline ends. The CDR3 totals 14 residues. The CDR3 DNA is TGTGCCAGCACCTTTAGCGGAACTTCCAATGAGCAGTTCTTC. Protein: CASTFSGTSNEQFF.

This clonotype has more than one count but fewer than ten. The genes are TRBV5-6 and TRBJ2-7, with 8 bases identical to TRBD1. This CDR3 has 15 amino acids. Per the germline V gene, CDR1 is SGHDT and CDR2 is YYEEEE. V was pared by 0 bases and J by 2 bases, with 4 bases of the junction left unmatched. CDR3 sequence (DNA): TGTGCCAGCAGCTTGGGTACAGGGGGAGCCTACGAGCAGTACTTC. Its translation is CASSLGTGGAYEQYF.

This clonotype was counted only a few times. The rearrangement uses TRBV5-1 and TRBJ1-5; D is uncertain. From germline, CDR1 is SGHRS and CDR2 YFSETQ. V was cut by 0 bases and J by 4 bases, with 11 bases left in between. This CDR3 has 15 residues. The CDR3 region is CASSLGNGANQPQHF. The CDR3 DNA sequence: TGCGCCAGCAGCTTGGGAAACGGAGCTAATCAGCCCCAGCATTTT.

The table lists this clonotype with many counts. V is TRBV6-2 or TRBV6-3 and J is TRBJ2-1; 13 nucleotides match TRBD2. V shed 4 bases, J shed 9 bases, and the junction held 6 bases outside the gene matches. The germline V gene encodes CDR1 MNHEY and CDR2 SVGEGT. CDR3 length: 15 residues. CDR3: CASSSSTSGRREQFF. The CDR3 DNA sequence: TGTGCCAGCAGTTCCTCGACTAGCGGGAGGCGTGAGCAGTTCTTC.

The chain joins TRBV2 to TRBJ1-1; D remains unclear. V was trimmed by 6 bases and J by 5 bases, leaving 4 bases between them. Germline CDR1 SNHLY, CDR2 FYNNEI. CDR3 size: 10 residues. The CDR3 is CASRMTEAFF. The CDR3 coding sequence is TGTGCCAGCAGGATGACTGAAGCTTTCTTT.

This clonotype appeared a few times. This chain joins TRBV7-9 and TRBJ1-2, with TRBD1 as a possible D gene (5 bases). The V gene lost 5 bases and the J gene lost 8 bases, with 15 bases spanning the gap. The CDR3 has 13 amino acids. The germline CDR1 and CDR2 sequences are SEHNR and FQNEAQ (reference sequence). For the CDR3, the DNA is TGTGCCAGCAGCCGGGACCTGGACGGCGGCTACACCTTC. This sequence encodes CASSRDLDGGYTF.

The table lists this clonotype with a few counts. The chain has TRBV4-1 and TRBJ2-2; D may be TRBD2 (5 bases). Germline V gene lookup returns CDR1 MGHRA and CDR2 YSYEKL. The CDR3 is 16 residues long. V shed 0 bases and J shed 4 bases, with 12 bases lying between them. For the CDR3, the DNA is TGCGCCAGCAGCCAAGATTCTAGCCTAAGCACCGGGGAGCTGTTTTTT. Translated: CASSQDSSLSTGELFF.

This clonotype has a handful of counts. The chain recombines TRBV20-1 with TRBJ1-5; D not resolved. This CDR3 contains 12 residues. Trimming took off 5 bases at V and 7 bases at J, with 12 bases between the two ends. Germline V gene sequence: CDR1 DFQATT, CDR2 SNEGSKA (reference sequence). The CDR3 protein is CSALKPGQPQHF. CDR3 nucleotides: TGCAGTGCTCTTAAACCGGGGCAGCCCCAGCATTTT.

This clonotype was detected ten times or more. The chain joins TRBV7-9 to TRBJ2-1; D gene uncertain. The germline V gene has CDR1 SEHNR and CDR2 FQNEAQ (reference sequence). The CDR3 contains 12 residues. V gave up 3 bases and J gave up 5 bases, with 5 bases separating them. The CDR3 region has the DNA TGTGCCAGCAGCTTCAGTCACAATGAGCAGTTCTTC. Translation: CASSFSHNEQFF.